This T cell receptor (beta chain) originates from a study of blood T cells in healthy people across ages. The study's findings and limits: Whereas aged donors had fewer naive CD4+ cells, long-lived donors had more of them and higher diversity.

A sample-barcoded 5' primer and a J-beta primer mix were used in a second PCR of roughly 7 to 11 cycles. The template-switch adaptor, which had 12 random nucleotides, put a tag on each cDNA molecule. TCRdb re-called the 5' RACE reads through MiXCR, storing one row per CDR3 protein. The data contain about 1.1 million distinct CDR3 sequences, more than 30% of them singletons. Extraction yielded at least 5.5 micrograms of total RNA per sample. Worth noting for this clonotype: Its antigen is currently unknown. The junction shows a germline mismatch at one end, possibly a read error.

Germline assignment: CDR1 SGHVS and CDR2 FNYEAQ. The CDR3 runs to 19 residues. J is TRBJ2-2 and V is TRBV7-6; TRBD1 is a possible D gene (7 bases). This TCR was recovered from a man aged 18 to 35 in good health. Sample: blood. Written as DNA, the CDR3 is TGTGTCAGCAGCTTAGCAGGGGGGTTCACCCTTACAAACACCGGGGAGCTGTTTTTT. Amino acid sequence: CVSSLAGGFTLTNTGELFF. The full variable domain, in which reference TRBV7-6 and TRBJ2-2 provide the parts outside the CDR3, is GAGVSQSPRYKVTKRGQDVALRCDPISGHVSLYWYRQALGQGPEFLTYFNYEAQQDKSGLPNDRFSAERPEGSISTLTIQRTEQRDSAMYRCVSSLAGGFTLTNTGELFFGEGSRLTVL.